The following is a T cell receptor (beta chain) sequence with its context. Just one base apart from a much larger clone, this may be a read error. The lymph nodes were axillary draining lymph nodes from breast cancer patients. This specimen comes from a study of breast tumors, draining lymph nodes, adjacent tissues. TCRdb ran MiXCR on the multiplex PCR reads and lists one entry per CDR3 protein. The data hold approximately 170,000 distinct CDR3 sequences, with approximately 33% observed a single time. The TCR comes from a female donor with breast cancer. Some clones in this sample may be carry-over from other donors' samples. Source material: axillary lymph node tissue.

In DNA, the CDR3 is TGTGCCAGCAGTTACCGGAACGAAGCTTTCTTT. This codes for CASSYRNEAFF. The V and J genes are TRBV6-6 and TRBJ1-1; no definite D call. There are 11 residues in the CDR3. CDR1 MNHNY and CDR2 SVGAGI come from the germline V gene (reference sequence). V gave up 2 bases and J gave up 8 bases, with 6 bases separating them.